This TCR beta chain is from a study of blood T cell repertoires in COVID-19. Overall study context: From T cells, B-cell-depleted T cells, or PBMCs came the material, which was cDNA or gDNA.

Trimming took off 0 bases at V and 3 bases at J, with 21 bases between the two ends. Germline lookup yields CDR1 MGHRA and CDR2 YSYEKL. There are 19 residues in the CDR3. The method was immunoSEQ multiplex PCR; TCRdb's version includes in-frame clones alone and lacks a portion of them. This sample has 180,000 or so clones, with roughly 84% found just once. The specimen was PBMCs or T cells enriched from blood (not recorded which). The chain employs TRBV4-1 and TRBJ2-1; perhaps TRBD1 as D (6 bases). This TCR came from a human donor with acute COVID-19. The donor label of this sample is uncertain. For the CDR3, the DNA is TGCGCCAGCAGCCAAGAAGGGGGAATAACAGGGTTCAACTACAATGAGCAGTTCTTC. It specifies CASSQEGGITGFNYNEQFF.